A single sample is the source of the 32 T cell receptor beta chains below, sequenced in a study of blood T cell repertoires in COVID-19. Measured with immunoSEQ multiplex PCR; TCRdb has only the in-frame clones, and not every one. The data show approximately 210,000 clones, about 90% seen once. Sequenced: peripheral blood. These receptors were taken from a young man with acute or convalescent COVID-19.

This clone was detected a few times. The chain joins TRBV3-1 (or the pseudogene TRBV3-2) to TRBJ2-1; 12 bases map to TRBD1. Looked up from germline, CDR1 is LGHDT and CDR2 is YNNKEL (reference sequence). There are 15 residues in the CDR3. The trim removed 5 bases at V and 6 bases at J, leaving 5 bases unmatched. The chain's CDR3 is CASSAGQGAGNEQFF. The CDR3 bases are TGTGCCAGCAGCGCGGGACAGGGGGCGGGCAATGAGCAGTTCTTC.

The chain combines TRBV18 with TRBJ1-1; D gene ambiguous. The CDR3 has 13 amino acids. Trimming removed 3 bases from V and 10 bases from J, with 15 bases in between. Germline CDR1 KGHSH, CDR2 LQKENI. Written as DNA, the CDR3 is TGTGCCAGCTCACCCGACATACCCGGTGGAGCTTTCTTT. Encoded protein: CASSPDIPGGAFF.

This chain uses TRBV5-5 with TRBJ1-2, with 8 positions matching TRBD1. The germline CDR1 and CDR2 sequences are SGHKS and YYEKEE (reference sequence). With V trimmed by 4 bases and J by 3 bases, 8 bases remained unmatched. The CDR3 is 15 residues long. Written as DNA, the CDR3 is TGTGCCAGCAGCAAGGACAGGGTTATCGACTATGGCTACACCTTC. It yields the protein CASSKDRVIDYGYTF.

This clone was recorded only once. The J gene is TRBJ2-2, the V gene TRBV28; D perhaps matches TRBD2 (6 bases). Trimming pared 8 bases from V and 8 bases from J, leaving 12 bases between. Germline V lookup: CDR1 MDHEN, CDR2 SYDVKM. The length of the CDR3 is 12 residues. CDR3 amino acids: CASDTSGGELFF. CDR3 in DNA: TGTGCCAGCGACACGAGCGGGGGGGAGCTGTTTTTT.

This chain connects TRBV7-3 to TRBJ1-4, with a tentative D call TRBD1 (6 bases). The V and J ends lost 4 bases and 3 bases respectively, with 12 bases between them. In germline, CDR1 is SGHTA, CDR2 FQGTGA. This CDR3 region has 15 residues. CDR3 residues: CASSSQGRANEKLFF. For the CDR3, the DNA is TGTGCCAGCAGCTCTCAGGGGAGAGCTAATGAAAAACTGTTTTTT. The full variable domain, with the rest looked up from reference TRBV7-3 and TRBJ1-4, is GAGVSQTPSNKVTEKGKYVELRCDPISGHTALYWYRQSLGQGPEFLIYFQGTGAADDSGLPNDRFFAVRPEGSVSTLKIQRTERGDSAVYLCASSSQGRANEKLFFGSGTQLSVL.

The chain carries TRBV7-8 and TRBJ2-7; 10 bases match TRBD2. The CDR3 runs 15 residues. V lost 6 bases, J lost 1 base, and 6 bases stayed unmatched. Germline lookup yields CDR1 SGHVS and CDR2 FQNEAQ. The CDR3 reads CASRISTSGSYEQYF. CDR3 nucleotides: TGTGCCAGCAGGATATCGACTAGCGGGTCCTACGAGCAGTACTTC. The variable domain in full, completed from reference TRBV7-8 and TRBJ2-7, reads GAGVSQSPRYKVAKRGQDVALRCDPISGHVSLFWYQQALGQGPEFLTYFQNEAQLDKSGLPSDRFFAERPEGSVSTLKIQRTQQEDSAVYLCASRISTSGSYEQYFGPGTRLTVT.

A note on this clone: Other DNA sequences in the same sample also yield this CDR3. The rearrangement uses TRBV9 and TRBJ1-1; unclear D gene. The germline CDR1 and CDR2 sequences are SGDLS and YYNGEE. V dropped 0 bases and J dropped 1 base, with 4 bases sitting between them. The CDR3 length is 13 residues. The DNA of the CDR3 is TGTGCCAGCAGCGTAGGGAGGAACACTGAAGCTTTCTTT. It codes for CASSVGRNTEAFF.

This chain connects TRBV5-1 to TRBJ2-5; no clear D. Trimming took off 0 bases at V and 4 bases at J, with 13 bases between the two ends. Germline V gene lookup returns CDR1 SGHRS and CDR2 YFSETQ. This CDR3 comprises 15 residues. The CDR3 sequence: CASSLDVRSSETQYF. The CDR3 DNA reads as TGCGCCAGCAGCTTGGATGTACGTAGTTCAGAGACCCAGTACTTC.

The genes are TRBV5-1 and TRBJ2-1; 9 bases fit TRBD2. Germline CDR1 SGHRS, CDR2 YFSETQ. This CDR3 has 17 amino acids. V shed 3 bases and J 8 bases; nucleotides not matched to a gene: 15. CDR3 sequence reads: CASSSLRSSGGEDEQFF. The CDR3 nucleotides read TGCGCCAGCAGCTCCTTACGAAGTAGCGGGGGCGAGGATGAGCAGTTCTTC.

The rearrangement uses TRBV7-2 and TRBJ2-7; TRBD1 is a possible D gene (5 bases). The CDR3 has 15 residues. CDR1 and CDR2 (germline): SGHTA, FQGNSA. Trimming cost V 1 base and J 5 bases, with 15 bases left between them. The CDR3 loop is CASSLVSTENHEQYF. In DNA, the CDR3 is TGTGCCAGCAGCTTAGTCTCGACAGAGAATCACGAGCAGTACTTC.

This clone is a singleton in its sample. The chain is built from TRBV18 and TRBJ2-5, with D maybe TRBD1 (6 bases). The V gene lost 4 bases and the J gene lost 3 bases, with 9 bases spanning the gap. Germline CDR1 reads KGHSH; CDR2 reads LQKENI. The CDR3 totals 13 residues. The CDR3: CASSQNREETQYF. As DNA, the CDR3 is TGTGCCAGCTCACAAAACAGGGAAGAGACCCAGTACTTC.

The rearrangement links TRBV6-5 to TRBJ1-5; D unresolved. This CDR3 is built from 15 residues. Between the trimmed V and J ends, which lost 5 bases and 0 bases, there was a span of 11 bases. Germline V gives CDR1 MNHEY, CDR2 SVGAGI. As DNA, the CDR3 is TGTGCCAGCAGTATAACCTTCAGTAGCAATCAGCCCCAGCATTTT. As protein: CASSITFSSNQPQHF.

V gene TRBV4-1 combines with J gene TRBJ2-7; no definite D call. CDR1 and CDR2 from the germline V gene are MGHRA and YSYEKL. The CDR3 contains 13 residues. V was trimmed by 3 bases and J by 0 bases, leaving 6 bases between them. The DNA of the CDR3 is TGCGCCAGCAGCCATCAGTTCTCCTACGAGCAGTACTTC. Its protein is CASSHQFSYEQYF.

The CDR3 protein is CASSLAPPSGSSGRANEQFF. The CDR3 DNA reads as TGTGCCAGCAGTTTAGCTCCCCCTAGTGGGTCGAGCGGGAGGGCCAATGAGCAGTTCTTC. The chain combines TRBV27 with TRBJ2-1, with TRBD2 matching 10 bases. Germline CDR1 is MNHEY and CDR2 is SMNVEV (reference sequence). The CDR3 covers 20 residues. V was clipped by 2 bases and J by 6 bases; unmatched bases: 19.

V usage is TRBV6-5 and J usage is TRBJ2-7; D unresolved. The CDR3 length is 12 residues. Germline CDR1 reads MNHEY; CDR2 reads SVGAGI. V lost 7 bases to trimming and J lost 0 bases, with 7 bases between them. The CDR3 loop reads CASMLYSYEQYF. In DNA form, the CDR3 reads TGTGCCAGCATGTTGTACTCCTACGAGCAGTACTTC.

This rearrangement joins TRBV25-1 to TRBJ1-2; TRBD1 aligns across 9 bases. The germline gives CDR1 MGHDK, CDR2 SYGVNS. After removal of 3 bases from V and 2 bases from J, the junction contained 7 bases not matched to a gene. The CDR3 runs 16 residues. The CDR3 nucleotides read TGTGCCAGCAGTGAGGGACAGGGAAGATTGAACTATGGCTACACCTTC. The encoded protein is CASSEGQGRLNYGYTF.

Concerning this clone itself: The junction departs from the called germline gene at one end, perhaps through a read error. This chain joins TRBV10-1 and TRBJ2-1; D is ambiguous. This CDR3 has 14 amino acids. Germline CDR1 is WNHNN and CDR2 is SYGVQD (reference sequence). The CDR3 DNA is TGCGCCAGCAGTAAGTCCAGCTCCTACAATGAGCAGTTCTTC. The encoded protein is CASSKSSSYNEQFF.

The chain joins TRBV7-9 to TRBJ2-1; possibly TRBD1 for D (6 bases). Looked up from germline, CDR1 is SEHNR and CDR2 is FQNEAQ (reference sequence). The CDR3 contains 15 residues. V was cut by 5 bases and J by 7 bases, with 18 bases left in between. CDR3 bases: TGTGCCAGCAGCCAGGGGTCAGGGTATGTGAATGAGCAGTTCTTC. This translates into CASSQGSGYVNEQFF.

The V and J genes are TRBV3-1 (or the pseudogene TRBV3-2) and TRBJ2-1, with a weak D call TRBD1 (5 bases). Germline loops: CDR1 LGHDT, CDR2 YNNKEL (reference sequence). This CDR3 has 15 residues. V shed 4 bases and J shed 2 bases, with 12 bases lying between them. The CDR3 loop reads CASSLARGAYNEQFF. The CDR3 bases are TGTGCCAGCAGCCTCGCAAGGGGCGCCTACAATGAGCAGTTCTTC.

The chain links TRBV28 to TRBJ2-1, with D maybe TRBD2 (7 bases). The CDR3 is 15 residues long. From germline, CDR1 is MDHEN and CDR2 SYDVKM. The ends were cut back, 3 bases at V and 0 bases at J, with 9 bases in the middle. CDR3 region: CASSFRGGSYNEQFF. Written as DNA, the CDR3 is TGTGCCAGCAGTTTTAGGGGGGGCTCCTACAATGAGCAGTTCTTC.

The chain combines TRBV13 with TRBJ2-7; weak D call: TRBD1 (6 bases). The V gene lost 5 bases and the J gene lost 0 bases, with 11 bases spanning the gap. CDR1 is PRHDT, CDR2 FYEKMQ, per germline (reference sequence). The CDR3 has 14 residues. CDR3 sequence (DNA): TGTGCCAGCAGCCACAGGGAGAGCTCCTACGAGCAGTACTTC. It translates to CASSHRESSYEQYF.

This chain connects TRBV3-1 (or the pseudogene TRBV3-2) to TRBJ1-1, with a possible D match to TRBD1 (5 bases). Germline V gives CDR1 LGHDT, CDR2 YNNKEL (reference sequence). V lost 4 bases to trimming and J lost 4 bases, with 10 bases between them. The CDR3 covers 13 residues. CDR3 amino acids: CASSLQVITEAFF. CDR3 in DNA: TGTGCCAGCAGCCTACAGGTTATCACTGAAGCTTTCTTT.

The chain has TRBV9 and TRBJ1-1; tentative D call: TRBD1 (5 bases). V shed 0 bases and J shed 7 bases, with 10 bases lying between them. The CDR3 totals 13 residues. Germline V gene sequence: CDR1 SGDLS, CDR2 YYNGEE. Written as DNA, the CDR3 is TGTGCCAGCAGCGTAGCCACGGGGGATGAAGCTTTCTTT. As protein: CASSVATGDEAFF.

The chain recombines TRBV30 with TRBJ1-4; 7 bases match TRBD1. The junction had 5 bases not matched to a gene; V was cut back by 3 bases and J by 7 bases. CDR3 length: 13 amino acids. Germline CDR1 is GTSNPN and CDR2 is SVGIG (reference sequence). CDR3 in amino acids: CAWSKNRGEKLFF. The CDR3 nucleotides read TGTGCCTGGAGCAAGAACAGGGGTGAAAAACTGTTTTTT.

The DNA of the CDR3 is TGTGCCAGTTGCAAACTAGCGGGCTATCCACAAGATACGCAGTATTTT. As protein: CASCKLAGYPQDTQYF. The chain employs TRBV19 and TRBJ2-3; the match to TRBD2 covers 9 bases. CDR1 and CDR2 from the germline V gene are LNHDA and SQIVND (reference sequence). With 8 bases clipped from V and 5 bases from J, the junction kept 14 bases outside the gene matches. The CDR3 runs 16 residues.

J is TRBJ2-1 and V is TRBV5-1; 7 bases line up with TRBD2. Germline-derived CDR1 and CDR2 are SGHRS and YFSETQ. The CDR3 loop spans 15 amino acids. V lost 4 bases to trimming and J lost 2 bases; unmatched junction nucleotides: 6. The CDR3 protein is CASSGLVRAYNEQFF. The CDR3 DNA follows: TGCGCCAGCAGCGGACTAGTTAGGGCCTACAATGAGCAGTTCTTC.

The chain is built from TRBV5-4 and TRBJ2-3; 8 nucleotides match TRBD1. Per the germline V gene, CDR1 is SGHNT and CDR2 is YYREEE (reference sequence). The CDR3 has 13 residues. The J segment lost 3 bases and the V segment lost 10 bases, leaving 7 bases of the junction unmatched. The CDR3 sequence: CAALDRATDTQYF. CDR3 sequence (DNA): TGTGCCGCGCTGGACAGGGCAACAGATACGCAGTATTTT. The entire variable domain, with the rest obtained from reference TRBV5-4 and TRBJ2-3, is as follows: ETGVTQSPTHLIKTRGQQVTLRCSSQSGHNTVSWYQQALGQGPQFIFQYYREEENGRGNFPPRFSGLQFPNYSSELNVNALELDDSALYLCAALDRATDTQYFGPGTRLTVL.

The chain has TRBV19 and TRBJ2-3, with 16 positions matching TRBD2. In germline, CDR1 is LNHDA, CDR2 SQIVND (reference sequence). V dropped 4 bases and J dropped 6; count of bases not matched to a gene: 7. The CDR3 is made up of 17 amino acids. As DNA, the CDR3 is TGTGCCAGTAGTAAAGCGCCGGGACTAGCGGGGGGGGATACGCAGTATTTT. Protein: CASSKAPGLAGGDTQYF.

The chain employs TRBV7-3 and TRBJ2-1, with 9 bases fitting TRBD2. The CDR3 covers 17 residues. CDR1 SGHTA and CDR2 FQGTGA come from the germline V gene. V was clipped by 1 base and J by 0 bases; unmatched bases: 4. The DNA of the CDR3 is TGTGCCAGCAGCTTAAACCCTAGCGGGGCCTCCTACAATGAGCAGTTCTTC. Its protein product is CASSLNPSGASYNEQFF. The whole variable domain, filled in from reference TRBV7-3 and TRBJ2-1, reads GAGVSQTPSNKVTEKGKYVELRCDPISGHTALYWYRQSLGQGPEFLIYFQGTGAADDSGLPNDRFFAVRPEGSVSTLKIQRTERGDSAVYLCASSLNPSGASYNEQFFGPGTRLTVL.

V is TRBV10-1 and J is TRBJ1-2; D is uncertain. Per the germline V gene, CDR1 is WNHNN and CDR2 is SYGVQD (reference sequence). CDR3 length: 13 residues. Trimming left V 2 bases short and J 2 bases short, with 6 bases between. CDR3 nucleotide sequence: TGCGCCAGCAGTGAGGCGGGAAACTATGGCTACACCTTC. It specifies CASSEAGNYGYTF.

The chain links TRBV6-5 to TRBJ2-4; 7 nucleotides line up with TRBD2. The germline V gene encodes CDR1 MNHEY and CDR2 SVGAGI. Unmatched junction bases numbered 8, after V lost 7 bases and J lost 5 bases. The CDR3 length is 14 residues. The CDR3 bases are TGTGCCAGCATTATGTGGGGGGGGGAAAACATTCAGTACTTC. Encoded protein: CASIMWGGENIQYF.

This clone was detected a few times. V gene TRBV10-3 combines with J gene TRBJ1-1, with a possible D match to TRBD1 (6 bases). Trimming took 5 bases from V and 5 from J, leaving 15 bases between them. Germline V lookup: CDR1 ENHRY, CDR2 SYGVKD. This CDR3 contains 14 residues. CDR3 nucleotides: TGTGCCATCAGTTGGAAAGGGGGAGAGACTGAAGCTTTCTTT. Its translation is CAISWKGGETEAFF.